Listed below are T cell receptor beta chains from one sample, sequenced in a study of OX40 agonist ivuxolimab in advanced cancers. Produced via immunoSEQ multiplex PCR; TCRdb's table is partial and in-frame only. The sample shows approximately 90,000 clones, about 85% of them seen only once. The sequenced sample was CD4+ or CD8+ T cells sorted from blood, obtained in a trial of the OX40 agonist ivuxolimab. These receptors originate from an adult with an advanced solid tumor such as melanoma, head and neck, liver or kidney cancer. CDR3s include the opening cysteine and the closing phenylalanine or tryptophan. A D gene is named only where the DNA matches it firmly. The listing skips clone size in some rows; elsewhere it reads once, few, many or a size class.

size	length	J	V	D	CDR3	DNA
.	18	TRBJ2-2	TRBV28	TRBD2	CASSSPIGLAGDTGELFF	TGTGCCAGCAGTTCTCCTATTGGACTAGCGGGAGACACCGGGGAGCTGTTTTTT
.	15	TRBJ2-3	TRBV5-1	.	CASSHRTTSTDTQYF	TGCGCCAGCAGCCACAGGACCACTAGCACAGATACGCAGTATTTT
.	12	TRBJ2-3	TRBV6-1	.	CASSRMGDTQYF	TGTGCCAGCAGTAGAATGGGGGATACGCAGTATTTT
.	15	TRBJ2-1	TRBV19	.	CASSIQGRPYNEQFF	TGTGCCAGTAGTATCCAGGGGAGACCCTACAATGAGCAGTTCTTC
.	15	TRBJ2-7	TRBV27	TRBD2	CASSLSPSGSYEQYF	TGTGCCAGCAGTTTATCGCCTAGCGGGAGCTACGAGCAGTACTTC
.	17	TRBJ2-3	TRBV5-1	TRBD1	CASSSRPGQGDADTQYF	TGCGCCAGCAGCTCTAGACCCGGACAGGGGGATGCAGATACGCAGTATTTT
.	16	TRBJ2-1	TRBV13	.	CASSPRTGPRYNEQFF	TGTGCCAGCAGCCCCCGGACGGGACCCCGATACAATGAGCAGTTCTTC
.	12	TRBJ2-4	TRBV27	.	CASGWTENIQYF	TGTGCCAGCGGATGGACTGAAAACATTCAGTACTTC
.	16	TRBJ2-3	TRBV4-1	.	CASSQTGGQNTDTQYF	TGCGCCAGCAGCCAAACTGGAGGACAGAACACAGATACGCAGTATTTT
.	15	TRBJ1-4	TRBV11-2	.	CASSLVGHLGEKLFF	TGTGCCAGCAGCCTCGTCGGGCATTTAGGTGAAAAACTGTTTTTT
.	14	TRBJ2-5	TRBV11-3	.	CASSLGRSQETQYF	TGTGCCAGCAGCTTAGGGAGGAGTCAAGAGACCCAGTACTTC
.	14	TRBJ2-1	TRBV12-5	.	CASGPGDSNNEQFF	TGTGCTAGTGGTCCGGGGGATTCCAACAATGAGCAGTTCTTC
.	16	TRBJ1-5	TRBV2	.	CASSPPGVQASQPQHF	TGTGCCAGCAGTCCCCCGGGAGTACAAGCCTCTCAGCCCCAGCATTTT
.	12	TRBJ1-4	TRBV30	.	CAWSENGEKLFF	TGTGCCTGGAGTGAAAACGGGGAAAAACTGTTTTTT
.	12	TRBJ1-1	TRBV28	.	CASSEYSREAFF	TGTGCCAGCAGTGAATACTCTAGAGAGGCTTTCTTT
once	17	TRBJ2-3	TRBV2	.	CASSVGGGGRRADTQYF	TGTGCCAGCAGTGTCGGAGGGGGCGGACGACGGGCAGATACGCAGTATTTT
.	13	TRBJ2-2	TRBV11-3	.	CASSLMRTGELFF	TGTGCCAGCAGCCTCATGCGTACCGGGGAGCTGTTTTTT
.	16	TRBJ2-1	TRBV19	.	CASTLWVGSRGNEQFF	TGTGCCAGTACCCTATGGGTCGGGAGCCGAGGGAATGAGCAGTTCTTC
.	15	TRBJ2-5	TRBV30	TRBD2	CAWSFGGRAGETQYF	TGTGCCTGGAGTTTTGGCGGGAGGGCCGGAGAGACCCAGTACTTC
.	13	TRBJ2-1	TRBV5-1	.	CASSRGLPGEQFF	TGCGCCAGCAGCCGGGGACTCCCTGGTGAGCAGTTCTTC
few	12	TRBJ2-1	TRBV2	.	CASSELPLEQFF	TGTGCCAGCAGTGAACTCCCCCTCGAGCAGTTCTTC
few	15	TRBJ2-1	TRBV10-1	.	CASSEGLENSNEQFF	TGCGCCAGCAGTGAAGGACTCGAAAACTCCAATGAGCAGTTCTTC
.	16	TRBJ2-1	TRBV6-5	.	CASSYTSLRGQNEQFF	TGTGCCAGCAGTTACACTAGCCTTAGGGGGCAAAATGAGCAGTTCTTC
.	19	TRBJ2-2	TRBV4-2	TRBD2	CASSQDPGTSGSDVGELFF	TGTGCCAGCAGCCAAGACCCCGGGACTAGCGGGAGTGACGTCGGGGAGCTGTTTTTT
.	13	TRBJ2-1	TRBV11-3	.	CASSLDLAGEQFF	TGTGCCAGCAGCTTAGATCTGGCCGGTGAGCAGTTCTTC
.	14	TRBJ1-2	TRBV6-5	.	CASSFSSAALGYTF	TGTGCCAGCAGTTTCTCATCGGCGGCGTTGGGCTACACCTTC
.	16	TRBJ2-3	TRBV5-1	TRBD2	CASSLYPGLHTDTQYF	TGCGCCAGCAGCTTGTACCCGGGACTACACACAGATACGCAGTATTTT
.	14	TRBJ2-1	TRBV18	TRBD1	CASSPPQGAGEQFF	TGTGCCAGCTCACCACCGCAGGGGGCAGGTGAGCAGTTCTTC
once	15	TRBJ2-1	TRBV28	TRBD2	CASSSTSGRDNEQFF	TGTGCCAGCAGCTCCACTAGCGGGAGGGACAATGAGCAGTTCTTC
.	14	TRBJ2-7	TRBV6-1	.	CASSEIDHIYEQYF	TGTGCCAGCAGCGAAATTGACCATATCTACGAGCAGTACTTC
.	16	TRBJ2-3	TRBV28	TRBD1	CASSPGTGLSTDTQYF	TGTGCCAGCAGTCCAGGGACAGGTCTCAGCACAGATACGCAGTATTTT
.	14	TRBJ2-2	TRBV2	.	CASRRDINTGELFF	TGTGCCAGCAGGAGGGACATTAACACCGGGGAGCTGTTTTTT
many	12	TRBJ1-5	TRBV2	.	CASSLGNQPQHF	TGTGCCAGCAGTCTGGGGAATCAGCCCCAGCATTTT
once	14	TRBJ1-2	TRBV2	.	CASRISRVNYGYTF	TGTGCCAGCAGAATCAGCAGGGTCAACTATGGCTACACCTTC
.	14	TRBJ2-2	TRBV27	.	CASKPGLITGELFF	TGTGCCAGCAAACCCGGACTAATAACCGGGGAGCTGTTTTTT
once	20	TRBJ2-4	TRBV28	.	CASSLFSLKSERTHKNIQYF	TGTGCCAGCAGTTTGTTCTCCCTTAAGTCGGAGCGGACGCACAAAAACATTCAGTACTTC
.	14	TRBJ2-3	TRBV30	.	CAWMGSDGTDTQYF	TGTGCCTGGATGGGTAGCGATGGTACAGATACGCAGTATTTT
.	13	TRBJ1-5	TRBV19	.	CASSIAGPGPQHF	TGTGCCAGTAGTATAGCTGGGCCCGGGCCCCAGCATTTT
.	12	TRBJ2-7	TRBV6-5	.	CASSPLGGEQYF	TGTGCCAGCAGCCCTCTAGGGGGCGAGCAGTACTTC
.	14	TRBJ2-7	TRBV7-2	.	CASSETILSYEQYF	TGTGCCAGCAGTGAAACTATACTCTCCTACGAGCAGTACTTC
.	14	TRBJ2-3	TRBV27	.	CASSYTGGTDTQYF	TGTGCCAGCAGTTATACCGGGGGCACAGATACGCAGTATTTT
.	13	TRBJ2-2	TRBV7-3	.	CASSSLGTGELFF	TGTGCCAGCAGCTCGCTGGGCACCGGGGAGCTGTTTTTT
once	14	TRBJ1-1	TRBV2	TRBD1	CASSWDRPGTEAFF	TGTGCCAGCAGCTGGGACAGGCCCGGGACTGAAGCTTTCTTT
.	12	TRBJ2-5	TRBV11-2	.	CASSPPRGTQYF	TGTGCCAGCAGTCCGCCCAGGGGGACCCAGTACTTC